The clone carrying this TCR beta chain appeared many times. The sample belongs to a study of T-cell reconstitution after alpha-beta-depleted transplantation in children. The CDR3 has 14 residues. The germline V gene encodes CDR1 MDHEN and CDR2 SYDVKM. Trimming pared 10 bases from V and 0 bases from J, leaving 16 bases between. It was with unique molecular identifiers that the TCRbeta library was prepared. Each CDR3 protein is one row after TCRdb ran MiXCR on the PCR reads. Among some 590,000 distinct CDR3 sequences, over 9.5% were seen once, and the ten largest hold 4% to 5%. The sequenced sample was PBMCs from the stem cell graft donor, obtained from the stem cell graft. The receptor was derived from a human donor who donated a stem cell graft to a child with acute myeloid leukemia. J is TRBJ2-7 and V is TRBV28; D gene ambiguous. The CDR3: CATLPRQVSYEQYF. For the CDR3, the DNA is TGTGCCACCCTACCCCGGCAGGTCTCCTACGAGCAGTACTTC.